This TCR beta chain was retrieved from a study of T cell clones after liver transplantation. At the level of the study: Samples came from ITN030ST, which attempted immunosuppression withdrawal within 2 years of liver transplantation. TCRbeta sequencing after a pre-transplant mixed lymphocyte reaction identified graft-donor-reactive clones, later tracked in post-transplant blood. Without induction therapy, subjects received standard immunosuppression until 12-24 months post-transplant. Regarding the study as a whole: Graft donor-reactive T cells possibly entered the graft instead of undergoing deletion.

The CDR3 covers 14 residues. Germline V CDR1 and CDR2: MDHEN, SYDVKM. V shed 3 bases and J shed 2 bases, with 10 bases lying between them. A note on this clone: As yet, its antigen is unknown.

Profiled with immunoSEQ multiplex PCR; TCRdb holds only in-frame clones, not every one. The table records around 30,000 clones, around 94% of them present only once. V is TRBV28 and J is TRBJ1-2; D uncertain. This TCR derives from a human patient who received a liver transplant. Among the T cells, some may be from the graft donor. The sequenced sample was CD8+ T cells from blood, obtained 12 months after liver transplant. Written as DNA, the CDR3 is TGTGCCAGCAGTTTTCTCAACATCAACTATGGCTACACCTTC. Translation gives CASSFLNINYGYTF.